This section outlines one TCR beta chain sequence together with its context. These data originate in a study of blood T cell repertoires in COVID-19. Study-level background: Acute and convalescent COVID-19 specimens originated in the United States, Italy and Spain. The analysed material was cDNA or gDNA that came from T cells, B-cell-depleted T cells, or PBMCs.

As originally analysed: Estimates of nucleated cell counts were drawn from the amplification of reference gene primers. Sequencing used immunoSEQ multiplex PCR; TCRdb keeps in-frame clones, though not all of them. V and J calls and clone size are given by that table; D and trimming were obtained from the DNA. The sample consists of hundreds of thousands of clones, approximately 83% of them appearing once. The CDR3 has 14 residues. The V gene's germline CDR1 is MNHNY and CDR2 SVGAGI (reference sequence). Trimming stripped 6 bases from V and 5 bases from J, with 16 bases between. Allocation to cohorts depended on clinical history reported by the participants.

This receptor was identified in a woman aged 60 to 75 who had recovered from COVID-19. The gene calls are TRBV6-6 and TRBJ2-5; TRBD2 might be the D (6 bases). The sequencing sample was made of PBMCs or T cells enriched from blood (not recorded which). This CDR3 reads CASSPGRTGETQYF. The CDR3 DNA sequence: TGTGCCAGCAGCCCTGGGAGGACGGGGGAGACCCAGTACTTC.